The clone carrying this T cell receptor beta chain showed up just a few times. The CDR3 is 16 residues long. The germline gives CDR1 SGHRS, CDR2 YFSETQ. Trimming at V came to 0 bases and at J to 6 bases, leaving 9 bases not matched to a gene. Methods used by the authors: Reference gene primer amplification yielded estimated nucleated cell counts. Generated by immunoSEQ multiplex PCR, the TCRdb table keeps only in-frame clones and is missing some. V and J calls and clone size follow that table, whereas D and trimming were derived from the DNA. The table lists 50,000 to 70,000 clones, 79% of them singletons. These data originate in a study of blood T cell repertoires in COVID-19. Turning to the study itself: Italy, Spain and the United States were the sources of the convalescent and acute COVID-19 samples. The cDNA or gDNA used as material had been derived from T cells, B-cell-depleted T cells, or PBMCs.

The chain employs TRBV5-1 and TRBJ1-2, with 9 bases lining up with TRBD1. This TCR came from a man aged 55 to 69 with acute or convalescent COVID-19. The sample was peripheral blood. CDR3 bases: TGCGCCAGCAGCTTGGGGGTGACAGGGGGAGCGAATGGCTACACCTTC. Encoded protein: CASSLGVTGGANGYTF.